The 8 T cell receptor beta chains below were found in one sample sequenced in a study of regulatory T cells in long-lasting Graves disease. Stated time point: newly diagnosed GD, antithyroid drugs for less than 3 months. After RNA was extracted from PBMCs, the TCR library was made from it. HTBI primers from iRepertoire and Arm-PCR of CDR3 regions yielded the TCR beta libraries. TCRdb used MiXCR to reprocess the multiplex PCR reads, holding one entry per CDR3 protein. The sample lists 620,000 or so distinct CDR3 sequences; less than 20% were seen once. These same records also appear under a second study, on T cells in Graves' hyperthyroidism and ophthalmopathy.

Sequencing used peripheral blood mononuclear cells (PBMCs), obtained at new diagnosis, from a patient treated with antithyroid drugs. The receptor source for this set is a young woman with Graves disease.

With respect to this clonotype: A read error may account for a junction end that differs from germline. The gene calls are TRBV20-1 and TRBJ2-3; 12 positions agree with TRBD2. The CDR3 extends over 16 amino acids. In germline, CDR1 is DFQATT, CDR2 SNEGSKA (reference sequence). CDR3 DNA sequence: TGCAGTGCTCACAAACCTAGCGGGAGGGTTAGAGATACGCAGTGTTTT. This translates into CSAHKPSGRVRDTQCF.

Note on this clonotype: This may come from a read error, since a much larger clone is one base off. V gene TRBV28 combines with J gene TRBJ2-7, with D possibly being TRBD1 (6 bases). The CDR3 extends over 16 amino acids. CDR1 MDHEN and CDR2 SYDVKM come from the germline V gene. The DNA for the CDR3 is TGTGCCGGCAGTTCCACAGGGTCACAGCGGCCCTACGAGCAGTACTTC. The encoded protein is CAGSSTGSQRPYEQYF.

The gene calls are TRBV27 and TRBJ1-6; D remains ambiguous. The CDR3 is 13 amino acids. Germline CDR1 is MNHEY and CDR2 is SMNVEV (reference sequence). Trimming took 6 bases from V and 4 from J, leaving 7 bases between them. Here the CDR3 reads CASSLLYNSPLHF. As DNA, the CDR3 is TGTGCCAGCAGCCTCTTGTATAATTCACCCCTCCACTTT.

This clonotype was seen ten or more times. This sequence joins TRBV12-3 or TRBV12-4 and TRBJ1-5, with TRBD1 as a possible D gene (6 bases). The CDR3 sequence is 13 residues long. V lost 3 bases and J lost 6, with 9 bases in between. CDR3 loop: CASSFQTGQPQHF. The CDR3, as DNA: TGTGCCAGCAGTTTTCAGACAGGTCAGCCCCAGCATTTT.

This clonotype occurred many times. The CDR3 protein is CASSHEGTGVYEQYF. As DNA, the CDR3 is TGTGCCAGCAGCCATGAGGGGACAGGAGTTTACGAGCAGTACTTC. The chain links TRBV11-2 to TRBJ2-7, with TRBD1 identical over 8 bases. V trimming: 5 bases; J trimming: 4 bases; junction bases outside the gene matches: 10. CDR1 and CDR2 (germline): SGHAT, FQNNGV. The CDR3 loop spans 15 amino acids. The full variable domain, its missing parts supplied by reference TRBV11-2 and TRBJ2-7, is EAGVAQSPRYKIIEKRQSVAFWCNPISGHATLYWYQQILGQGPKLLIQFQNNGVVDDSQLPKDRFSAERLKGVDSTLKIQPAKLEDSAVYLCASSHEGTGVYEQYFGPGTRLTVT.

This clonotype turned up a few times. The chain employs TRBV4-1 and TRBJ2-5; 10 bases align to TRBD1. From germline, CDR1 is MGHRA and CDR2 YSYEKL. The CDR3 consists of 17 residues. The V and J ends lost 3 bases and 2 bases, in that order; junction bases with no gene match: 9. The CDR3 sequence is CASSHRRDRGGQETQYF. The DNA for the CDR3 is TGCGCCAGCAGCCATCGCCGGGACAGGGGAGGGCAAGAGACCCAGTACTTC.

The rearrangement joins TRBV20-1 to TRBJ2-7; 11 nucleotides line up with TRBD1. The CDR3 is made up of 13 amino acids. J lost 5 bases, V lost 6 bases, and 6 bases had no gene match. The germline V gene has CDR1 DFQATT and CDR2 SNEGSKA (reference sequence). CDR3 DNA sequence: TGCAGTGCGCCGGGACAGGGGGGTGACGAGCAGTACTTC. Protein product: CSAPGQGGDEQYF.

This clonotype has just a few counts. The rearrangement uses TRBV5-1 and TRBJ1-1, with 7 positions matching TRBD1. Germline assignment: CDR1 SGHRS and CDR2 YFSETQ. The trim removed 1 base at V and 7 bases at J, leaving 31 bases unmatched. This CDR3 has 22 residues. This CDR3 reads CASSLRPTGETHPPSQYGEAFF. Here the CDR3 DNA reads TGCGCCAGCAGCTTGAGGCCTACAGGGGAAACACACCCACCGTCCCAGTACGGTGAAGCTTTCTTT.